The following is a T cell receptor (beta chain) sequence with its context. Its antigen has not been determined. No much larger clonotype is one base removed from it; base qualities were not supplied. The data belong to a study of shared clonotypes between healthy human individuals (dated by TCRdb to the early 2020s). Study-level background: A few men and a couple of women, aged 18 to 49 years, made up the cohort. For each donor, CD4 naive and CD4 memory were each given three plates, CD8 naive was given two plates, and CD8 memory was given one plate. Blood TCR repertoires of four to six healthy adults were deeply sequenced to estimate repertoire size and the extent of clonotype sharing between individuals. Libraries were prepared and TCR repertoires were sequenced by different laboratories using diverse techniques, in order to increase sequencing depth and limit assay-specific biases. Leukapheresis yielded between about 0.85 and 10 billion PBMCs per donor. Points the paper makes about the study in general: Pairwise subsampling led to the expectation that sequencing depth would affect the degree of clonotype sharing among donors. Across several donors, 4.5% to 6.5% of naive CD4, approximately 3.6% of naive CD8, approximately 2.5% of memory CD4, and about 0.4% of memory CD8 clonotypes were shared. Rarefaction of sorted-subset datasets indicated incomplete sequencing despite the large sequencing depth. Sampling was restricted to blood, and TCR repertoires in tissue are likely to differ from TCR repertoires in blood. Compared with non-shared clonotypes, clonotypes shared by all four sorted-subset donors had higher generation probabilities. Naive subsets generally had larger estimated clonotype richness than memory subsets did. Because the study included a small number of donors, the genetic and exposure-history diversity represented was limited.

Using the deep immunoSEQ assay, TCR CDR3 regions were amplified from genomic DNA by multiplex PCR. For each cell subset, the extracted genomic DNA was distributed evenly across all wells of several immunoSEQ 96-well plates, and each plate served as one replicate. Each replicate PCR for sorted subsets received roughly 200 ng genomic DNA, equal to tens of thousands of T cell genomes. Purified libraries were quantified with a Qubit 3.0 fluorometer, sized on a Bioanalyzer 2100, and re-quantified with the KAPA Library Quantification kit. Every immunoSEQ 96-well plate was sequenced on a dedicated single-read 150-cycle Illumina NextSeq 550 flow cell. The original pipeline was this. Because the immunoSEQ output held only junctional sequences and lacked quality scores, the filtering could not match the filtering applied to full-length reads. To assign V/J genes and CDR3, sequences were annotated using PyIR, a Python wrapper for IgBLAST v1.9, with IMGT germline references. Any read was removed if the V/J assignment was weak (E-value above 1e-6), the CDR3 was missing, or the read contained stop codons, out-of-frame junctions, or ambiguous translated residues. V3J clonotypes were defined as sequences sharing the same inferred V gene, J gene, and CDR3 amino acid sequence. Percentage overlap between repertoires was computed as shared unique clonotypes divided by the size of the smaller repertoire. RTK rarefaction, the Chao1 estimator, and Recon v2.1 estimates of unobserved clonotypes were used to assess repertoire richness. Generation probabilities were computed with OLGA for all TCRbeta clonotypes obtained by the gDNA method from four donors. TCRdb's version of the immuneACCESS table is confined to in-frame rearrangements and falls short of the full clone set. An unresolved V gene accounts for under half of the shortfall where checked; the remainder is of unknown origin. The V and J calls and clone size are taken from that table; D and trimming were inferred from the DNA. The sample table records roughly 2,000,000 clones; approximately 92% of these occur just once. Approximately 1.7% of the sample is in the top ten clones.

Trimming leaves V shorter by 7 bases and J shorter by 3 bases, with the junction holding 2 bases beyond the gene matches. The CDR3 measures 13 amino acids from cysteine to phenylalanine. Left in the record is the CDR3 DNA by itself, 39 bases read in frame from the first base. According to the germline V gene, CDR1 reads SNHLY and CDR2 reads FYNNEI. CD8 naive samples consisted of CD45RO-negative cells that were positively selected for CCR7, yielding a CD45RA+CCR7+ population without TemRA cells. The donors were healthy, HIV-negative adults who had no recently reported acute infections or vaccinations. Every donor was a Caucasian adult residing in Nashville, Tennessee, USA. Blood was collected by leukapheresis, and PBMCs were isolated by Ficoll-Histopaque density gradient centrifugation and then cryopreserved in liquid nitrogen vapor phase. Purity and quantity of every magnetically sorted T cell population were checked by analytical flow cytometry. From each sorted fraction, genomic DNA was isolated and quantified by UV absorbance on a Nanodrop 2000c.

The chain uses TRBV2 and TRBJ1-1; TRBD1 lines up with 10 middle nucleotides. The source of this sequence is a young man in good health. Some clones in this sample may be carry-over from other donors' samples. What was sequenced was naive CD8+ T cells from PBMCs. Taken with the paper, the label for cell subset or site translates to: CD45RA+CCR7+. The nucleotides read TGTGCCAGCAATGGACAGGGGGACACTGAAGCTTTCTTT. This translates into CASNGQGDTEAFF.